One T cell receptor beta chain is described in this entry. Its antigen remains unidentified. The data originate from a study of cytomegalovirus exposure and HLA in healthy donors. General study results and limits: Later on, an analysis found that several of the most significant clusters appeared to be linked to common viral pathogens, which included parvovirus B19.

Amplification used 60 Vbeta primers and 13 Jbeta primers. TCRdb's table, derived via immunoSEQ multiplex PCR, lists solely in-frame clones and lacks some. The sample lists roughly 160,000 clones, over 75% occurring once. The sample consisted of PBMCs. The receptor comes from a man between 18 and 35 years old in good health and CMV-seropositive.

As DNA, the CDR3 is TGCGCCAGCAGCTGGACAGAGGCCTACGAGCAGTACTTC. Translation gives CASSWTEAYEQYF. The V gene is TRBV5-1, the J gene TRBJ2-7; D perhaps matches TRBD1 (6 bases). Trimming removed 3 bases from V and 2 bases from J, with 9 bases in between. The CDR3 is made up of 13 amino acids. Looked up from germline, CDR1 is SGHRS and CDR2 is YFSETQ.